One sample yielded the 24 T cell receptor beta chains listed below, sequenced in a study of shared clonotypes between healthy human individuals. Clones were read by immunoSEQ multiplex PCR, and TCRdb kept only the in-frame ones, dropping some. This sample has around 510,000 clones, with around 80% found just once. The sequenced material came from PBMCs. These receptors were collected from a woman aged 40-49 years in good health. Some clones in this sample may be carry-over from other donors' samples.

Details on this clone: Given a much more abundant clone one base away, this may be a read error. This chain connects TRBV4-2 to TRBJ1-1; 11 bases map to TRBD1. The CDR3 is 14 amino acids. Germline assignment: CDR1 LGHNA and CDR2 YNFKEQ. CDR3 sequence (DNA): TGTGCCGGCAGCCAGGGGGGACAGGGGGTAGAAGCTTTCTTT. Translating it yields CAGSQGGQGVEAFF.

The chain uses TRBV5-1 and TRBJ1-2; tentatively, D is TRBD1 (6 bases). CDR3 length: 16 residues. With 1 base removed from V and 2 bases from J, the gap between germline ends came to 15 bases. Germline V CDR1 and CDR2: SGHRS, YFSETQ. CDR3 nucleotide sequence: TGCGCCAGCAGCTTGTTTTCGGGGGCCAAAAACTATGGCTACACCTTC. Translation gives CASSLFSGAKNYGYTF.

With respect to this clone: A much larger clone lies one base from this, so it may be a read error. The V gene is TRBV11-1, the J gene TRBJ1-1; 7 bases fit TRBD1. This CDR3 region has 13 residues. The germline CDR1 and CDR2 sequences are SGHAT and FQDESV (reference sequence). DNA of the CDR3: TGTGCCAGCAGCTTGGGACAGAACATTGAAGCTTTCTTT. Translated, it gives CASSLGQNIEAFF.

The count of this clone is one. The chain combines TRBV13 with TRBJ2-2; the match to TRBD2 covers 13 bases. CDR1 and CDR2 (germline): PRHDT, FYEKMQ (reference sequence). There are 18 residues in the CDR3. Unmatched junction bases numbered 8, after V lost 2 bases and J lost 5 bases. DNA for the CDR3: TGTGCCAGCAGCTTATCCCTACTAGCGGGAGGGGCAACCGGGGAGCTGTTTTTT. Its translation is CASSLSLLAGGATGELFF.

The CDR3 spells CASTPANTEAFF. CDR3 DNA sequence: TGCGCCAGCACCCCGGCGAACACTGAAGCTTTCTTT. This chain uses TRBV10-2 with TRBJ1-1; D is unresolved. CDR1 and CDR2 from the germline V gene are WSHSY and SAAADI. The CDR3 contains 12 residues. The ends were cut back, 7 bases at V and 1 base at J, with 7 bases in the middle.

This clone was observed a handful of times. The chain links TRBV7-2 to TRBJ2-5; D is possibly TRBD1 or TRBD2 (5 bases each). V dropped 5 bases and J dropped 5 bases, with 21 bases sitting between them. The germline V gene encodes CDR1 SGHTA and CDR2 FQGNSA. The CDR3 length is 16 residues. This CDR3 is CASSPQGSGSWETQYF. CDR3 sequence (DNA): TGTGCCAGCAGCCCCCAGGGTTCGGGGAGCTGGGAGACCCAGTACTTC. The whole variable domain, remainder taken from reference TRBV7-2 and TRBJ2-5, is GAGVSQSPSNKVTEKGKDVELRCDPISGHTALYWYRQSLGQGLEFLIYFQGNSAPDKSGLPSDRFSAERTGGSVSTLTIQRTQQEDSAVYLCASSPQGSGSWETQYFGPGTRLLVL.

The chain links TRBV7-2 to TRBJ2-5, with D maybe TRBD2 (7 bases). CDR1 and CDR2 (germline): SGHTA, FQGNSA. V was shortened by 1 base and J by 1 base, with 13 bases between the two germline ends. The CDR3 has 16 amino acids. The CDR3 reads CASSLGGGAPQETQYF. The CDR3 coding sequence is TGTGCCAGCAGCTTAGGGGGGGGCGCCCCCCAAGAGACCCAGTACTTC.

CDR3 in DNA: TGTGCCAGCAGTGTCGAAGGGACTCCTTACAATGAGCAGTTCTTC. Residues: CASSVEGTPYNEQFF. The gene calls are TRBV6-4 and TRBJ2-1; possibly TRBD2 for D (6 bases). The CDR3 totals 15 residues. Looked up from germline, CDR1 is MRHNA and CDR2 is SNTAGT. V was cut by 4 bases and J by 4 bases, with 14 bases left in between.

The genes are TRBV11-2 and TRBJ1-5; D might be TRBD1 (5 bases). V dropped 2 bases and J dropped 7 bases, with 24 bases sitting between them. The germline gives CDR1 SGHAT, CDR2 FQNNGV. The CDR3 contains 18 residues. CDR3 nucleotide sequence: TGTGCCAGCAGCTTATCGGCAGAAAAGGGGCTCGTCGGCCAGCCCCAGCATTTT. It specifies CASSLSAEKGLVGQPQHF.

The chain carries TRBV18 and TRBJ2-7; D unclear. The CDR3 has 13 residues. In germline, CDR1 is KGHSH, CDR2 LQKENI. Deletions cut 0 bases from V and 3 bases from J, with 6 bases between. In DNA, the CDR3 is TGTGCCAGCTCACCACCGACCCTCTACGAGCAGTACTTC. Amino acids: CASSPPTLYEQYF. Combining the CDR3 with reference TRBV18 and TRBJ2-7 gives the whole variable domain NAGVMQNPRHLVRRRGQEARLRCSPMKGHSHVYWYRQLPEEGLKFMVYLQKENIIDESGMPKERFSAEFPKEGPSILRIQQVVRGDSAAYFCASSPPTLYEQYFGPGTRLTVT.

The DNA of the CDR3 is TGTGCCAGCAGAGGGGACAGCTTAGAAGCTTTCTTT. It translates to CASRGDSLEAFF. This rearrangement joins TRBV9 to TRBJ1-1; TRBD1 agrees at 7 bases. Germline-derived CDR1 and CDR2 are SGDLS and YYNGEE. V lost 5 bases and J lost 8; bases outside the gene matches: 6. CDR3 length: 12 residues. Using reference TRBV9 and TRBJ1-1 for the parts outside the CDR3, the full variable domain is DSGVTQTPKHLITATGQRVTLRCSPRSGDLSVYWYQQSLDQGLQFLIQYYNGEERAKGNILERFSAQQFPDLHSELNLSSLELGDSALYFCASRGDSLEAFFGQGTRLTVV.

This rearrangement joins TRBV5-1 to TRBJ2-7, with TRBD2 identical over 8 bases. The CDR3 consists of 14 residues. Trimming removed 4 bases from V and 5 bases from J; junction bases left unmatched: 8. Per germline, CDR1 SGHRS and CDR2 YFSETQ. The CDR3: CASSESGSFNEQYF. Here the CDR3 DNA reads TGCGCCAGCAGCGAGAGCGGGAGTTTCAACGAGCAGTACTTC.

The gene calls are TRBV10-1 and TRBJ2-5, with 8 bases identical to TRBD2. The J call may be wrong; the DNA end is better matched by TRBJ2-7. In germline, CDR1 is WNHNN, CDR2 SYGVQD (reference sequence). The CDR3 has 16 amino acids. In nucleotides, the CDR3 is TGCGCCAGCAGTGAGGGCGGAGCGGGAGCGTCCTACGAGCAGTACTTC. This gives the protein CASSEGGAGASYEQYF.

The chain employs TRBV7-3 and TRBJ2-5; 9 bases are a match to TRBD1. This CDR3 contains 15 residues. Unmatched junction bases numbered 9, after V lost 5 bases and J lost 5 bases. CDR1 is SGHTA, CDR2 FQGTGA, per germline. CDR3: CASSPGTGPGETQYF. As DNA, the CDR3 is TGTGCCAGCAGCCCCGGGACAGGGCCAGGGGAGACCCAGTACTTC.

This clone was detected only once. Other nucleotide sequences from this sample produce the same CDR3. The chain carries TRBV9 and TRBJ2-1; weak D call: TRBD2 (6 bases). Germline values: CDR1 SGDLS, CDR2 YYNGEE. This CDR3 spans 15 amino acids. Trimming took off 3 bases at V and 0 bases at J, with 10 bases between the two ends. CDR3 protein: CASSGSGSSYNEQFF. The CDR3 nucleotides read TGTGCCAGCAGCGGTAGCGGAAGCTCCTACAATGAGCAGTTCTTC.

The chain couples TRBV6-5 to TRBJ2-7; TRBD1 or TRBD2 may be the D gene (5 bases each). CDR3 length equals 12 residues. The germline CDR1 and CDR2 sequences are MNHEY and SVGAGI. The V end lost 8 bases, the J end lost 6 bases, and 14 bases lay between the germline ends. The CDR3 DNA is TGTGCCAGCGGGAGAGGGGTTCGCGAGCAGTACTTC. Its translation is CASGRGVREQYF.

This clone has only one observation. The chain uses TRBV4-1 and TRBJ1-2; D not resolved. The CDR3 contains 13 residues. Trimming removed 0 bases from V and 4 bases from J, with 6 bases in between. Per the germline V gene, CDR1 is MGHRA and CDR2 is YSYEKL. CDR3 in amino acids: CASSQEGIYGYTF. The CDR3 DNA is TGCGCCAGCAGCCAAGAGGGAATCTATGGCTACACCTTC.

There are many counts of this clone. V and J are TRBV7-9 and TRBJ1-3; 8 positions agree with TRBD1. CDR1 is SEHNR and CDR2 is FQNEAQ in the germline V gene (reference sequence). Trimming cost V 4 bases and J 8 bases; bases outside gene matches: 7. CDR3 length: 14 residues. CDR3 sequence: CASSSTGQGDTIYF. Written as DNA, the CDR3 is TGTGCCAGCAGCTCGACCGGACAGGGAGACACCATATATTTT.

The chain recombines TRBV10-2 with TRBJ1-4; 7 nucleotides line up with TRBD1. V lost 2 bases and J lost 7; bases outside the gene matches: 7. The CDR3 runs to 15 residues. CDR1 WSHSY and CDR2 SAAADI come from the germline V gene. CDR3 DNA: TGCGCCAGCAGTGAGACAGGGGCGATAGGTGAAAAACTGTTTTTT. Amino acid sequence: CASSETGAIGEKLFF.

In nucleotides, the CDR3 is TGTGCCAGCAGTGGGGCGGGGAGGTCTCGCTTCGGAAACACCATATATTTT. The encoded protein is CASSGAGRSRFGNTIYF. This rearrangement joins TRBV2 to TRBJ1-3; no firm D call. Germline assignment: CDR1 SNHLY and CDR2 FYNNEI. The V end was cut by 4 bases, the J end by 4 bases, with 20 bases between. This CDR3 is 17 amino acids long.

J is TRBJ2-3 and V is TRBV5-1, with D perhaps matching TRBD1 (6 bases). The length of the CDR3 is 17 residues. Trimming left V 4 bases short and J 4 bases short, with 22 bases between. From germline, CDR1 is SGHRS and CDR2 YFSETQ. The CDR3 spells CASSQGLVGGRADTQYF. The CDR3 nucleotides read TGCGCCAGCAGCCAGGGATTGGTAGGGGGAAGGGCAGATACGCAGTATTTT.

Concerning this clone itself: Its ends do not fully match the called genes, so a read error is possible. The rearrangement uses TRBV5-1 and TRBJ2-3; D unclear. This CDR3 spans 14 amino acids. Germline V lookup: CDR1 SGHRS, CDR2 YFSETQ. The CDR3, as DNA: TGCGCCAGCAGCTTGGCCAACGAAGGCGCCCCACCCCATTTT. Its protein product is CASSLANEGAPPHF.

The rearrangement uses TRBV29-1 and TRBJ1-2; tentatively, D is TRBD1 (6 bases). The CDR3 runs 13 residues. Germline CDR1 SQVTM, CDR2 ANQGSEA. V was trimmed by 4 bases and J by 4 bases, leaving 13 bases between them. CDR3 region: CSVGWGHSYGYTF. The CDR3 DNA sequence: TGCAGCGTTGGGTGGGGGCATAGCTATGGCTACACCTTC.

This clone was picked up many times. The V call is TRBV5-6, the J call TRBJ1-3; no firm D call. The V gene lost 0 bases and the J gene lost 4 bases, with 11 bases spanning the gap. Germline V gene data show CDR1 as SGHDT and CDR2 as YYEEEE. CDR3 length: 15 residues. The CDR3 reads CASSLGVPTGNTIYF. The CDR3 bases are TGTGCCAGCAGCTTGGGGGTCCCAACGGGAAACACCATATATTTT.